One and the same sample provided the 13 T cell receptor beta chains below, sequenced in a study of T cell repertoires in cytomegalovirus infection. These receptors' targets are unknown. MiXCR, run by TCRdb on the reads, gives a single entry per CDR3 protein. Seen here are about 310,000 distinct CDR3 sequences, around 25% observed once, and the top ten hold about 14%. The starting material was cultured PBMCs, obtained from culture after CMV antigen stimulation. The receptors stem from a human donor in good health (CMV status not recorded). Some clones in this sample may be carry-over from other donors' samples.

CDR3 in DNA: TGTGCCAGCAGCTACGGACAGGGAGGCTACGAGCAGTACTTC. Its translation: CASSYGQGGYEQYF. The chain combines TRBV6-2 or TRBV6-3 with TRBJ2-7; 8 bases agree with TRBD1. The V segment lost 6 bases and the J segment 3 bases; nucleotides outside the gene matches: 7. CDR1 and CDR2 (germline): MNHEY, SVGEGT. This CDR3 comprises 14 residues.

This clonotype showed up just a few times. The gene calls are TRBV11-3 and TRBJ2-4; TRBD2 is a possible D gene (6 bases). V was pared by 5 bases and J by 7 bases, with 12 bases between. The CDR3 consists of 13 residues. Germline V lookup: CDR1 SGHNT, CDR2 YENEEA. The CDR3 nucleotides read TGTGCCAGCAGCACCCTGGGGAGGAACATTCAGTACTTC. Translating it yields CASSTLGRNIQYF.

This clonotype was counted at least ten times. V is TRBV7-6 and J is TRBJ2-7; 10 bases are shared with TRBD1. Trimming at V came to 5 bases and at J to 2 bases, leaving 9 bases not matched to a gene. The CDR3 loop spans 16 amino acids. CDR1 and CDR2 from the germline V gene are SGHVS and FNYEAQ. The CDR3 DNA follows: TGTGCCAGCAGCCCGGGAGGGGGACAGGGGACCTACGAGCAGTACTTC. Amino acid sequence: CASSPGGGQGTYEQYF.

This clonotype came up a few times. The chain couples TRBV6-5 to TRBJ1-2; 7 positions agree with TRBD1. Germline-derived CDR1 and CDR2 are MNHEY and SVGAGI. The CDR3 sequence is 14 residues long. V was pared by 4 bases and J by 5 bases, with 7 bases of the junction left unmatched. CDR3 loop: CASSSSDRQYGYTF. The DNA for the CDR3 is TGTGCCAGCAGTTCATCGGACAGGCAGTATGGCTACACCTTC.

In this sample, this clonotype turned up a few times. V and J are TRBV28 and TRBJ1-1, with D unresolved. This CDR3 has 15 amino acids. Germline CDR1 reads MDHEN; CDR2 reads SYDVKM. Trimming removed 4 bases from V and 1 base from J, with 13 bases in between. The CDR3 DNA follows: TGTGCCAGCAGTTCCCCGGGCCACGCGAACACTGAAGCTTTCTTT. Translated: CASSSPGHANTEAFF.

This clonotype was recorded at least ten times. This rearrangement joins TRBV18 to TRBJ2-3; D unclear. In germline, CDR1 is KGHSH, CDR2 LQKENI. The V and J ends lost 0 bases and 5 bases respectively, with 3 bases between them. The CDR3 is made up of 12 amino acids. The DNA of the CDR3 is TGTGCCAGCTCACCACCGGGAGATACGCAGTATTTT. Translating gives CASSPPGDTQYF.

CDR3 sequence (DNA): TGCAGTGCCTCCCCCCGAGACAGGACAGATACGCAGTATTTT. It yields the protein CSASPRDRTDTQYF. V gene TRBV20-1 combines with J gene TRBJ2-3, with D possibly being TRBD1 (6 bases). This CDR3 has 14 amino acids. V was trimmed by 6 bases and J by 3 bases, leaving 16 bases between them. In germline, CDR1 is DFQATT, CDR2 SNEGSKA (reference sequence).

The chain couples TRBV7-3 to TRBJ2-5, with D possibly TRBD1 on 6 matching bases. The CDR3 consists of 14 residues. Germline V gene sequence: CDR1 SGHTA, CDR2 FQGTGA. Trimming cost V 5 bases and J 2 bases, with 12 bases left between them. CDR3 in DNA: TGTGCCAGCAGCGTGACAGGATCGCAAGAGACCCAGTACTTC. This sequence encodes CASSVTGSQETQYF. Based on the CDR3 plus reference TRBV7-3 and TRBJ2-5, the full variable domain is GAGVSQTPSNKVTEKGKYVELRCDPISGHTALYWYRQSLGQGPEFLIYFQGTGAADDSGLPNDRFFAVRPEGSVSTLKIQRTERGDSAVYLCASSVTGSQETQYFGPGTRLLVL.

The rearrangement joins TRBV18 to TRBJ2-1; 10 bases align to TRBD2. V trimming: 3 bases; J trimming: 4 bases; junction bases outside the gene matches: 6. The CDR3 consists of 16 residues. Germline V lookup: CDR1 KGHSH, CDR2 LQKENI. The CDR3 protein is CASSPLAGERYNEQFF. CDR3 DNA sequence: TGTGCCAGCTCACCCCTAGCGGGAGAAAGGTACAATGAGCAGTTCTTC.

The table lists this clonotype with many counts. The J gene is TRBJ1-3, the V gene TRBV7-9; D is unresolved. V was clipped by 1 base and J by 0 bases, with 10 bases between them. CDR3 size: 16 residues. Per the germline V gene, CDR1 is SEHNR and CDR2 is FQNEAQ (reference sequence). The CDR3: CASSLGGLSSGNTIYF. The CDR3 nucleotides read TGTGCCAGCAGCTTAGGTGGCCTGAGCTCTGGAAACACCATATATTTT.

The chain links TRBV19 to TRBJ2-2; D is unresolved. Germline values: CDR1 LNHDA, CDR2 SQIVND (reference sequence). The CDR3 is made up of 14 amino acids. Trimming removed 3 bases from V and 5 bases from J, with 10 bases in between. The chain's CDR3 is CASSIGGPTGELFF. CDR3 in DNA: TGTGCCAGTAGTATCGGCGGACCGACCGGGGAGCTGTTTTTT.

The chain combines TRBV7-2 with TRBJ1-4; possible D gene TRBD1, 6 bases. Trimming cost V 1 base and J 8 bases, with 17 bases left between them. Looked up from germline, CDR1 is SGHTA and CDR2 is FQGNSA. This CDR3 is 16 amino acids long. In nucleotides, the CDR3 is TGTGCCAGCAGCTTAGTGGGGGCCGTAAGGGAGGAAAAACTGTTTTTT. Translation gives CASSLVGAVREEKLFF.

This clonotype was detected many times. This chain links TRBV7-2 with TRBJ2-1; weak D call: TRBD2 (6 bases). This CDR3 contains 14 residues. Deletions cut 3 bases from V and 4 bases from J, with 10 bases between. Germline loops: CDR1 SGHTA, CDR2 FQGNSA. The CDR3 bases are TGTGCCAGCAGCTTCGGGACTGAATACAATGAGCAGTTCTTC. Its protein product is CASSFGTEYNEQFF.